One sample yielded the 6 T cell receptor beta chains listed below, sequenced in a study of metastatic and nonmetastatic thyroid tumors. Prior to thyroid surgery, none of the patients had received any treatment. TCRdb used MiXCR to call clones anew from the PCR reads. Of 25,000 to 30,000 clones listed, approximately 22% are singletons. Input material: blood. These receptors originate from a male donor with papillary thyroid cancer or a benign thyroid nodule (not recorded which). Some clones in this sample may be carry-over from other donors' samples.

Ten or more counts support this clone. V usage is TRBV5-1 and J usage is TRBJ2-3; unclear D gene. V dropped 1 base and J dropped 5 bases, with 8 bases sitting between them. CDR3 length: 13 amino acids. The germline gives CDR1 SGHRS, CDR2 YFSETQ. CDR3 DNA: TGCGCCAGCAGCTTGATCTCCCAAGATACGCAGTATTTT. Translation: CASSLISQDTQYF.

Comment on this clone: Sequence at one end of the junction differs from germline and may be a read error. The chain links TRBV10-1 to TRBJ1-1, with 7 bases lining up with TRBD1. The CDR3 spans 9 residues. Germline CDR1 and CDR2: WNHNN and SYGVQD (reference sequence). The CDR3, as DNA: TGCGCCACCAGAATGGACAGGTCCTTT. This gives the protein CATRMDRSF.

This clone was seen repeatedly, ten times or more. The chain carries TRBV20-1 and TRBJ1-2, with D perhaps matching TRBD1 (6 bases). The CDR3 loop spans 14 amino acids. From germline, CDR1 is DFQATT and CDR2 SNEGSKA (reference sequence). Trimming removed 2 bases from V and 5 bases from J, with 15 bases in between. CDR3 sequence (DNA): TGCAGTGCTAGACTCCAACAAGGACAGTATGGCTACACCTTC. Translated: CSARLQQGQYGYTF.

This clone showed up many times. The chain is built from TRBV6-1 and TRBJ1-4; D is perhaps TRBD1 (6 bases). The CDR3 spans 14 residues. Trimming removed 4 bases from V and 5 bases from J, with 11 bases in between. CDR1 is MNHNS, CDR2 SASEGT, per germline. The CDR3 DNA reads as TGTGCCAGCAGTGGGAGGGGGGGCAATGAAAAACTGTTTTTT. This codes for CASSGRGGNEKLFF.

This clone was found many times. The CDR3, as DNA: TGTGCCAGCAACCGACTAGCTATTAGTACCGGGGAGCTGTTTTTT. It codes for CASNRLAISTGELFF. This chain connects TRBV12-3 or TRBV12-4 to TRBJ2-2, with 7 bases matching TRBD2. Trimming removed 7 bases from V and 5 bases from J; junction bases left unmatched: 10. The CDR3 extends over 15 amino acids.

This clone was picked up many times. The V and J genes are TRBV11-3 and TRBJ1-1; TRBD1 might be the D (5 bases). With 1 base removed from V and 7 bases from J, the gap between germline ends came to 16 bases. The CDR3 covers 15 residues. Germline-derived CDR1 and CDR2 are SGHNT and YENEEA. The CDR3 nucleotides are TGTGCCAGCAGCTTAGGGACATCCACGGGTAGTGAAGCTTTCTTT. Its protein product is CASSLGTSTGSEAFF.